This T cell receptor (beta chain) was sequenced during a study of type 1 regulatory T cells. TCRdb reprocessed the reads with MiXCR, giving one entry per CDR3 protein. The table records 80,000 to 100,000 distinct CDR3 sequences, about 28% of them present only once. The V gene lost 7 bases and the J gene lost 3 bases, with 18 bases spanning the gap. This CDR3 has 14 amino acids. Germline values: CDR1 GTSNPN, CDR2 SVGIG (reference sequence). The chain recombines TRBV30 with TRBJ1-2; D possibly corresponds to TRBD1 (5 bases). The sample consisted of CD4+ T cells, either the whole sample or a sorted fraction (not recorded which). This clonotype originated in a human donor in good health. CDR3 bases: TGTGCCTACGACAGCTGGCGCGGGGACTATGGCTACACCTTC. Translating it yields CAYDSWRGDYGYTF.